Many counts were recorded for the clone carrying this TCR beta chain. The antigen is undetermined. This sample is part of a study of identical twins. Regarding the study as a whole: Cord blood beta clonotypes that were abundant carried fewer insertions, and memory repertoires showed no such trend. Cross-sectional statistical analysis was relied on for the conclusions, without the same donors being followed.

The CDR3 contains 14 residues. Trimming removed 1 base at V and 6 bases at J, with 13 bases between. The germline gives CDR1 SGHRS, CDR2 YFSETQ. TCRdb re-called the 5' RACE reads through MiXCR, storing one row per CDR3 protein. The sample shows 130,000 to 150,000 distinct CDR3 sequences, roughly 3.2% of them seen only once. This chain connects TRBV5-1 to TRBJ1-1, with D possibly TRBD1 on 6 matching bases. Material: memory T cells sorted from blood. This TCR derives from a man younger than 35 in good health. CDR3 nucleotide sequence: TGCGCCAGCAGCTTGTCAGGGCCAGGGGCTGAAGCTTTCTTT. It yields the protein CASSLSGPGAEAFF.